These 19 T cell receptor beta chains originate from one sample sequenced in a study of regulatory T cells in long-lasting Graves disease. Arm-PCR of CDR3 regions and iRepertoire HTBI primers were used to build TCR beta libraries. MiXCR, run by TCRdb on the multiplex PCR reads, gives a single entry per CDR3 protein. Of more than 450,000 distinct CDR3 sequences listed, more than 10% are singletons. Specified time point: newly diagnosed GD, antithyroid drugs for less than 3 months. The TCR library was made from RNA that had been extracted from PBMCs in TRIzol. This sample was also put to use in a study of T cells in Graves' hyperthyroidism and ophthalmopathy.

The sequences come from peripheral blood mononuclear cells (PBMCs), collected at new diagnosis, from a patient treated with antithyroid drugs. These receptors were taken from a woman in her 30s with Graves disease.

The rearrangement joins TRBV20-1 to TRBJ1-5; 7 nucleotides match TRBD1. There are 15 residues in the CDR3. Germline V gene sequence: CDR1 DFQATT, CDR2 SNEGSKA (reference sequence). J lost 3 bases, V lost 2 bases, and 7 bases had no gene match. This CDR3 is CSARTPGGNNQPQHF. CDR3 DNA: TGCAGTGCTAGAACCCCAGGGGGAAACAATCAGCCCCAGCATTTT.

This chain uses TRBV6-1 with TRBJ1-5, with D unclear. The CDR3 totals 19 residues. Trimming removed 3 bases at V and 0 bases at J, with 21 bases between. Germline CDR1 and CDR2: MNHNS and SASEGT. CDR3 in DNA: TGTGCCAGCAGTGATCGGGGTCCCGGGTGGGGAGATAGCAATCAGCCCCAGCATTTT. Amino acid sequence: CASSDRGPGWGDSNQPQHF.

The chain combines TRBV7-9 with TRBJ1-5; 7 bases map to TRBD1. V was pared by 5 bases and J by 10 bases, with 14 bases of the junction left unmatched. Germline loops: CDR1 SEHNR, CDR2 FQNEAQ (reference sequence). The CDR3 runs to 15 residues. The CDR3 DNA is TGTGCCAGCAGCCCCGCGGGGACAGTTGCAGGACCCCAGCATTTT. Amino acids: CASSPAGTVAGPQHF. Looking up the rest from reference TRBV7-9 and TRBJ1-5 gives the full variable domain: DTGVSQNPRHKITKRGQNVTFRCDPISEHNRLYWYRQTLGQGPEFLTYFQNEAQLEKSRLLSDRFSAERPKGSFSTLEIQRTEQGDSAMYLCASSPAGTVAGPQHFGDGTRLSIL.

The chain employs TRBV20-1 and TRBJ1-1; D call uncertain. V lost 1 base, J lost 5 bases, and 11 bases lay in between. The CDR3 spans 13 residues. Germline assignment: CDR1 DFQATT and CDR2 SNEGSKA (reference sequence). The CDR3 DNA reads as TGCAGTGCTAGAGTTACTTCCGGGACTGAAGCTTTCTTT. It encodes CSARVTSGTEAFF.

This clonotype was observed at least ten times. V usage is TRBV30 and J usage is TRBJ1-2; D uncertain. The V end lost 0 bases, the J end lost 4 bases, and 9 bases lay between the germline ends. Germline V lookup: CDR1 GTSNPN, CDR2 SVGIG (reference sequence). This CDR3 is 13 amino acids long. The chain's CDR3 is CAWSVSEVYGYTF. In nucleotides, the CDR3 is TGTGCCTGGAGTGTATCGGAGGTCTATGGCTACACCTTC.

As concerns this clonotype: Being one base from a much bigger clone, this may be a read error. This chain joins TRBV7-9 and TRBJ1-2; no definite D call. The CDR3 is 13 residues long. Trimming cost V 0 bases and J 8 bases, with 10 bases left between them. Germline V gives CDR1 SEHNR, CDR2 FQNEAQ (reference sequence). CDR3 bases: TGTGCCAGCAGCTTAGCGGCGATACACGGCTACACCTTC. This translates into CASSLAAIHGYTF.

This clonotype was recorded at least ten times. The genes are TRBV25-1 and TRBJ1-1; D might be TRBD1 (6 bases). Germline assignment: CDR1 MGHDK and CDR2 SYGVNS. This CDR3 region has 14 residues. Trimming left V 6 bases short and J 3 bases short, with 14 bases between. CDR3 sequence: CASRSTGKYTEAFF. The CDR3 DNA reads as TGTGCCAGCAGGAGCACAGGGAAGTACACTGAAGCTTTCTTT.

About this clonotype: This sequence may be a read error, since a much larger clone differs from it by one base. The rearrangement uses TRBV10-3 and TRBJ1-5; D not certain. CDR3 size: 14 residues. Per the germline V gene, CDR1 is ENHRY and CDR2 is SYGVKD. CDR3 amino acids: CATHAGLRNQPQRF. The CDR3 DNA reads TGTGCCACCCACGCTGGACTGCGCAATCAGCCCCAGCGTTTT.

This clonotype was detected ten times or more. The genes are TRBV12-5 and TRBJ1-5; D perhaps matches TRBD1 (5 bases). The CDR3 loop spans 17 amino acids. Germline CDR1 LGHNT, CDR2 FRNRAP. Trimming stripped 2 bases from V and 0 bases from J, with 14 bases between. The CDR3 reads CASGLRKDKLSNQPQHF. The CDR3 coding sequence is TGTGCTAGTGGTTTGAGAAAGGACAAACTTAGCAATCAGCCCCAGCATTTT.

This clonotype appeared many times. The rearrangement links TRBV18 to TRBJ2-7; 11 nucleotides agree with TRBD2. The CDR3 contains 17 residues. Germline values: CDR1 KGHSH, CDR2 LQKENI. Trimming at V came to 1 base and at J to 2 bases, leaving 7 bases not matched to a gene. The CDR3 DNA reads TGTGCCAGCTCACCACGGGCTAGCGGGAGGACCACCTACGAGCAGTACTTC. This encodes CASSPRASGRTTYEQYF. The full variable domain, rest sourced from reference TRBV18 and TRBJ2-7, is NAGVMQNPRHLVRRRGQEARLRCSPMKGHSHVYWYRQLPEEGLKFMVYLQKENIIDESGMPKERFSAEFPKEGPSILRIQQVVRGDSAAYFCASSPRASGRTTYEQYFGPGTRLTVT.

This clonotype was seen a handful of times. The rearrangement links TRBV20-1 to TRBJ2-3; tentatively, D is TRBD2 (5 bases). This CDR3 has 17 amino acids. V was cut by 3 bases and J by 0 bases, with 19 bases left in between. Germline assignment: CDR1 DFQATT and CDR2 SNEGSKA (reference sequence). The CDR3 here is CSARGIIPGSSTDTQYF. CDR3 nucleotide sequence: TGCAGTGCTAGGGGCATTATTCCGGGATCTAGCACAGATACGCAGTATTTT.

This clonotype has a count of ten or more. V is TRBV28 and J is TRBJ1-2; TRBD1 aligns across 10 bases. The germline CDR1 and CDR2 sequences are MDHEN and SYDVKM. Trimming cost V 8 bases and J 3 bases; bases outside gene matches: 9. The CDR3 spans 15 residues. Here the CDR3 reads CASGAPGTGDYGYTF. The CDR3 bases are TGTGCCAGCGGTGCCCCAGGGACAGGGGACTATGGCTACACCTTC.

The sample holds many counts of this clonotype. CDR3 residues: CASSHRGTANQPQHF. DNA of the CDR3: TGTGCCAGCAGCCACAGAGGGACAGCAAATCAGCCCCAGCATTTT. The genes are TRBV3-1 and TRBJ1-5; 7 bases agree with TRBD1. Germline trimming cut 3 bases from V and 4 bases from J; bases unmatched to any gene: 6. Germline V CDR1 and CDR2: LGHDT, YNNKEL (reference sequence). The CDR3 loop spans 15 amino acids.

In its sample, this clonotype was seen many times. The V gene is TRBV10-3, the J gene TRBJ1-1; 9 positions match TRBD1. Germline trimming cut 6 bases from V and 1 base from J; bases unmatched to any gene: 12. CDR1 and CDR2 (germline): ENHRY, SYGVKD. The CDR3 runs to 17 residues. The CDR3 bases are TGTGCCATCAGCCAGCCGACAACAGGGGGCTGGAACACTGAAGCTTTCTTT. It is translated as CAISQPTTGGWNTEAFF.

V gene TRBV19 combines with J gene TRBJ1-3; 9 nucleotides match TRBD1. J lost 2 bases, V lost 6 bases, and 8 bases had no gene match. CDR1 and CDR2 (germline): LNHDA, SQIVND (reference sequence). The CDR3 has 16 residues. The CDR3 reads CASSNRRDRAGNTIYF. The CDR3 DNA sequence: TGTGCCAGTAGCAACCGTCGGGACAGGGCTGGAAACACCATATATTTT.

A remark on this clonotype: A much larger clone lies one base from this, so it may be a read error. J is TRBJ1-2 and V is TRBV11-2; 8 bases are a match to TRBD1. The CDR3 spans 16 residues. The germline V gene encodes CDR1 SGHAT and CDR2 FQNNGV. V shed 4 bases and J 9 bases; nucleotides not matched to a gene: 16. The CDR3 nucleotides read TGTGCCAGCAGCTCGAGAGGCAGGGGGCGCAGCTCTTGCTACACCTTC. As protein: CASSSRGRGRSSCYTF.

This clonotype was observed a few times. The gene calls are TRBV11-3 and TRBJ2-3, with TRBD1 matching 10 bases. The CDR3 runs to 16 residues. The germline V gene has CDR1 SGHNT and CDR2 YENEEA. V was clipped by 5 bases and J by 7 bases; unmatched bases: 12. The CDR3, as DNA: TGTGCCAGCAGCGGCGGCATGGGACAGGGGCGAAATACGCAGTATTTT. Amino acid sequence: CASSGGMGQGRNTQYF.

This clonotype was observed a few times. V gene TRBV5-1 combines with J gene TRBJ2-1; either TRBD1 or TRBD2 may fit D (5 bases each). Trimming removed 4 bases from V and 8 bases from J, with 16 bases in between. This CDR3 has 14 amino acids. CDR1 SGHRS and CDR2 YFSETQ come from the germline V gene. The CDR3 region has the DNA TGCGCCAGCAGCGAGGGACCAGCGAGCGATGAGCAGTTCTTC. Translation gives CASSEGPASDEQFF.

This clonotype appeared many times. This chain links TRBV27 with TRBJ1-4; D might be TRBD1 (5 bases). Trimming left V 0 bases short and J 8 bases short, with 16 bases between. This CDR3 region has 16 residues. The germline V gene encodes CDR1 MNHEY and CDR2 SMNVEV (reference sequence). The CDR3 reads CASSLSPGQGGEKLFF. Written as DNA, the CDR3 is TGTGCCAGCAGTTTATCCCCGGGGCAGGGTGGAGAAAAACTGTTTTTT.